The next 25 T cell receptor beta chains were all read from a single sample in a study of tumor-infiltrating lymphocytes in primary liver carcinoma. The researchers produced TCR beta cDNA from approximately 550 ng total RNA with a constant-region primer. Nested multiplex PCR, run for three rounds with slightly modified ARM-PCR, yielded TCR beta libraries. With TRBV1-TRBV30 forward primers and a C-beta reverse primer, the first two PCR rounds were run for approximately 10 cycles each. Using its own MiXCR run on the multiplex PCR reads, TCRdb lists one record per CDR3 protein. The repertoire holds 48,000 or so distinct CDR3 sequences, roughly 77% seen once, with more than 25% in the top ten. The source material, 20-30 mg of unsorted bulk tissue, was used to co-extract RNA and DNA. What was sequenced was liver tumor tissue from sampling region 3. Subset noted: tumor region T3, left-lateral pole. These receptor sequences come from a man between 35 and 55 years old with primary liver carcinoma and hepatitis B virus infection.

The chain couples TRBV11-2 to TRBJ2-2; D might be TRBD1 (6 bases). Trimming left V 1 base short and J 0 bases short, with 18 bases between. The CDR3 is 19 amino acids. The germline V gene encodes CDR1 SGHAT and CDR2 FQNNGV. In DNA, the CDR3 is TGTGCCAGCAGCTTAGGCCGAGGGGGAGTGCGCGCGAACACCGGGGAGCTGTTTTTT. Residues: CASSLGRGGVRANTGELFF. Using reference TRBV11-2 and TRBJ2-2 for the parts outside the CDR3, the full variable domain is EAGVAQSPRYKIIEKRQSVAFWCNPISGHATLYWYQQILGQGPKLLIQFQNNGVVDDSQLPKDRFSAERLKGVDSTLKIQPAKLEDSAVYLCASSLGRGGVRANTGELFFGEGSRLTVL.

About this clonotype itself: This may stem from a read error, because a much larger clone lies one nucleotide away. The CDR3 end shows no conserved phenylalanine or tryptophan, and so a read error is likely. DNA of the CDR3: TGTGCCTGGAGGCCTAAGGGGGACACTGAAGCTTTCCTT. Encoded protein: CAWRPKGDTEAFL. The chain links TRBV30 to TRBJ1-1, with D possibly matching TRBD1 (6 bases). Germline V gene data show CDR1 as GTSNPN and CDR2 as SVGIG (reference sequence). This CDR3 is 13 amino acids long. V lost 3 bases and J lost 3, with 11 bases in between.

The chain is built from TRBV9 and TRBJ2-1, with 12 bases aligning to TRBD2. From germline, CDR1 is SGDLS and CDR2 YYNGEE. CDR3 length: 15 residues. The V gene end was trimmed by 4 bases and the J gene end by 10 bases; junction bases not matched to a gene: 9. CDR3 sequence (DNA): TGTGCCAGCAGCTCCCGGATGGGGACTAGCGGGGAGCAGTTCTTC. This codes for CASSSRMGTSGEQFF. Using reference TRBV9 and TRBJ2-1 for the parts outside the CDR3, the full variable domain is DSGVTQTPKHLITATGQRVTLRCSPRSGDLSVYWYQQSLDQGLQFLIQYYNGEERAKGNILERFSAQQFPDLHSELNLSSLELGDSALYFCASSSRMGTSGEQFFGPGTRLTVL.

By proportion, this clonotype is medium-sized. The CDR3 spells CSVTIGTDTQYF. CDR3 bases: TGCAGCGTCACTATAGGTACAGATACGCAGTATTTT. The chain is built from TRBV29-1 and TRBJ2-3; D not certain. The CDR3 extends over 12 amino acids. Germline V gives CDR1 SQVTM, CDR2 ANQGSEA. Trimming cost V 6 bases and J 3 bases, with 10 bases left between them.

Worth noting for this clonotype: The conserved phenylalanine or tryptophan normally closing the CDR3 is absent here, so this likely arose from a read error. The chain has TRBV11-2 and TRBJ2-1; no clear D. Germline CDR1 SGHAT, CDR2 FQNNGV. CDR3 length: 13 amino acids. The DNA of the CDR3 is TGTTCCAGCAGCTTTAATGGTGCCTATGAGCAGTTCTTA. Protein sequence: CSSSFNGAYEQFL.

For this clonotype: The CDR3 does not end in the conserved phenylalanine or tryptophan, so this is likely a read error. V and J are TRBV10-1 and TRBJ1-2; D gene ambiguous. The CDR3 length is 13 residues. V was trimmed by 0 bases and J by 3 bases, leaving 5 bases between them. Germline CDR1 WNHNN, CDR2 SYGVQD (reference sequence). This CDR3 reads CASSESRDYGYTS. The DNA for the CDR3 is TGCGCCAGCAGTGAGTCAAGGGACTATGGCTACACCTCT.

This chain links TRBV28 with TRBJ1-2; D not certain. Trimming left V 9 bases short and J 9 bases short, with 29 bases between. The germline V gene has CDR1 MDHEN and CDR2 SYDVKM. This CDR3 region has 16 residues. Written as DNA, the CDR3 is TGTGCCAGGAGGATCAGCACAAGTCTGACTAGATATTGCTACACCTTC. It is translated as CARRISTSLTRYCYTF.

The chain carries TRBV12-3 or TRBV12-4 and TRBJ1-2; the D is unclear. The CDR3 spans 13 residues. CDR3 sequence: CTSSLSGDYGYTF. The DNA of the CDR3 is TGTACTAGCAGTTTGAGCGGAGACTATGGCTACACCTTC.

The CDR3 reads CASSSGQGFNEQYF. DNA for the CDR3: TGTGCCAGCAGCTCAGGACAGGGGTTCAACGAGCAGTACTTC. The rearrangement uses TRBV9 and TRBJ2-7, with 9 bases matching TRBD1. Germline trimming cut 4 bases from V and 5 bases from J; bases unmatched to any gene: 7. This CDR3 has 14 amino acids. Germline values: CDR1 SGDLS, CDR2 YYNGEE. Based on the CDR3 plus reference TRBV9 and TRBJ2-7, the full variable domain is DSGVTQTPKHLITATGQRVTLRCSPRSGDLSVYWYQQSLDQGLQFLIQYYNGEERAKGNILERFSAQQFPDLHSELNLSSLELGDSALYFCASSSGQGFNEQYFGPGTRLTVT.

This chain links TRBV18 with TRBJ2-3, with TRBD1 matching 10 bases. J was trimmed by 0 bases and V by 4 bases; bases with no gene match: 4. The CDR3 loop spans 16 amino acids. Per germline, CDR1 KGHSH and CDR2 LQKENI. The CDR3 protein is CASSHRQGASTDTQYF. CDR3 in DNA: TGTGCCAGCTCACACCGACAGGGGGCAAGCACAGATACGCAGTATTTT.

The chain employs TRBV29-1 and TRBJ2-7; 8 bases are a match to TRBD2. This CDR3 comprises 13 residues. The germline CDR1 and CDR2 sequences are SQVTM and ANQGSEA. CDR3 nucleotides: TGCAGTGTGGACCGGGAGGGTAACTACGAGCAGTACTTC. Residues: CSVDREGNYEQYF.

A word on this clonotype: An end of the junction does not agree with germline; a read error may underlie this. This chain joins TRBV10-3 and TRBJ2-7; a possible D gene is TRBD2 (7 bases). The CDR3 is made up of 15 amino acids. Germline CDR1 and CDR2: ENHRY and SYGVKD. Written as DNA, the CDR3 is TGTGCCATCAGTGGCGGGGGCGGCACCTCCTACGAGCACTACTTC. Translating it yields CAISGGGGTSYEHYF.

As concerns this clonotype: One end of the junction does not line up with germline, which may come from a read error. This rearrangement joins TRBV10-1 to TRBJ1-2; D remains ambiguous. Germline CDR1 WNHNN, CDR2 SYGVQD (reference sequence). This CDR3 comprises 14 residues. The CDR3 reads CVSSDSWRKTGCSF. The CDR3, as DNA: TGCGTCAGCAGTGATAGCTGGAGGAAAACTGGCTGCAGCTTC.

The sample holds a few counts of this clonotype. CDR3 in amino acids: CASRLYGEGNEQYF. The CDR3 region has the DNA TGTGCCAGCAGGTTATATGGAGAAGGCAACGAGCAGTACTTC. V gene TRBV12-3 or TRBV12-4 combines with J gene TRBJ2-7; D gene uncertain. With 6 bases removed from V and 5 bases from J, the gap between germline ends came to 17 bases. CDR3 length equals 14 residues.

Comment on this clonotype: The junction does not match germline at one end; this may be a read error. The chain couples TRBV6-1 to TRBJ1-5; perhaps TRBD1 as D (5 bases). The germline V gene encodes CDR1 MNHNS and CDR2 SASEGT. The CDR3 length is 15 residues. The DNA for the CDR3 is TGTGCCAGCAGTGGGGGGTGGACGATCGATCAGTCCCAGCATTTT. Residues: CASSGGWTIDQSQHF.

On this clonotype: Compared with germline, one end of the junction differs, possibly owing to a read error. The chain links TRBV6-6 to TRBJ1-1; tentative D call: TRBD1 (5 bases). Germline V gives CDR1 MNHNY, CDR2 SVGAGI (reference sequence). The CDR3 has 15 residues. The CDR3 protein is CASRSGVVVPTEAFF. CDR3 sequence (DNA): TGTGCCAGCAGGTCGGGGGTAGTGGTGCCCACTGAAGCTTTCTTC.

Ten or more counts support this clonotype. This chain joins TRBV12-3 or TRBV12-4 and TRBJ2-5; possible D gene TRBD1, 7 bases. The ends were cut back, 6 bases at V and 1 base at J, with 15 bases in the middle. The CDR3 is 15 amino acids. CDR3 loop: CASRTNRGGQETQYF. In nucleotides, the CDR3 is TGTGCCAGCAGAACGAACAGGGGAGGCCAAGAGACCCAGTACTTC.

Turning to this clonotype: This is likely a read error, given that the CDR3 carries no conserved phenylalanine or tryptophan at its end. The CDR3 DNA is TGTGCCAGCAGCTTAGTAGGGCTGGATCACTACGAGCAGTACATC. Residues: CASSLVGLDHYEQYI. This sequence joins TRBV7-8 and TRBJ2-7; D is uncertain. V lost 1 base, J lost 3 bases, and 13 bases lay in between. The CDR3 sequence is 15 residues long. Looked up from germline, CDR1 is SGHVS and CDR2 is FQNEAQ.

A remark on this clonotype: The CDR3 end shows no conserved phenylalanine or tryptophan, and so a read error is likely. The rearrangement joins TRBV7-8 to TRBJ2-3, with no clear D. Trimming removed 5 bases at V and 0 bases at J, with 18 bases between. The length of the CDR3 is 17 residues. Germline loops: CDR1 SGHVS, CDR2 FQNEAQ. The CDR3 DNA reads TGTGCCAGCAGCCTAGATGCAAGTGGAGCTAGCACAGATACGCAGTATTCT. Translating gives CASSLDASGASTDTQYS.

On this clonotype itself: A read error may account for a junction end that differs from germline. The chain uses TRBV6-5 and TRBJ2-1; no clear D gene. The CDR3 extends over 16 amino acids. From germline, CDR1 is MNHEY and CDR2 SVGAGI. CDR3 region: CASSYSKGGFYNERFF. The CDR3 nucleotides are TGTGCCAGCAGTTACTCGAAGGGCGGTTTCTACAATGAGCGGTTCTTC.

The rearrangement uses TRBV7-9 and TRBJ2-7; maybe TRBD1 (6 bases). CDR3 length: 14 amino acids. V shed 5 bases and J shed 4 bases, with 15 bases lying between them. CDR1 is SEHNR, CDR2 FQNEAQ, per germline (reference sequence). The DNA for the CDR3 is TGTGCCAGCAGCCCAAACAGGGTTCCGTACGAGCAGTACTTC. Translation: CASSPNRVPYEQYF.

In the case of this clonotype: Here the CDR3 omits its conserved ending phenylalanine or tryptophan, so a read error is the likely source. J is TRBJ2-1 and V is TRBV5-1; no reliable D call. CDR1 is SGHRS, CDR2 YFSETQ, per germline. The CDR3 spans 15 residues. DNA for the CDR3: TGCGTCAGCAGCTCCGACGTGAGCTCCTACAATGAGCAGTTCTCC. This translates into CVSSSDVSSYNEQFS.

This chain joins TRBV4-1 and TRBJ2-2; perhaps TRBD2 as D (5 bases). Germline CDR1 reads MGHRA; CDR2 reads YSYEKL. This CDR3 has 14 residues. V shed 4 bases and J shed 14 bases, with 20 bases lying between them. CDR3 sequence reads: CASSPSTAAGKLFF. CDR3 coding DNA: TGCGCCAGCAGCCCCTCCACCGCGGCCGGGAAACTGTTTTTT.

On this clonotype: The CDR3 end shows no conserved phenylalanine or tryptophan, and so a read error is likely. The chain carries TRBV20-1 and TRBJ2-7, with D perhaps TRBD1 (6 bases). Per the germline V gene, CDR1 is DFQATT and CDR2 is SNEGSKA (reference sequence). The CDR3 has 12 residues. Here the CDR3 DNA reads TGTAGTGCCAGACAGGCGGTCTACGAGCAGTACTAC. Amino acids: CSARQAVYEQYY.

For this clonotype: Germline and junction disagree at one end, which may indicate a read error. V gene TRBV6-5 combines with J gene TRBJ1-1, with D tentatively TRBD1 (6 bases). This CDR3 spans 17 amino acids. From germline, CDR1 is MNHEY and CDR2 SVGAGI. In DNA, the CDR3 is TGTGTCAGCAGCCGCAGGATCGGACAGCAGTCGGGCACTGGAGCTTTCTTT. Translating it yields CVSSRRIGQQSGTGAFF.